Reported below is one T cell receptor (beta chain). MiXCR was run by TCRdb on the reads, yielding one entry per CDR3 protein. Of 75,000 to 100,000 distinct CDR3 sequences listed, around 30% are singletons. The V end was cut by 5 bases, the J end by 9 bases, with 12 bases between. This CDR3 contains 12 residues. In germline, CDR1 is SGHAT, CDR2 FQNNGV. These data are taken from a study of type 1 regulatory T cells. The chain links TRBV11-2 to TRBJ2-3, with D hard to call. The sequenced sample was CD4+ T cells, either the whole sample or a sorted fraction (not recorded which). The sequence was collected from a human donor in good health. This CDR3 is CASSRPGETQYF. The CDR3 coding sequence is TGTGCCAGCAGCCGGCCGGGTGAAACGCAGTATTTT.